The 3 T cell receptor beta chains in this list originate from one sample, sequenced in a study of T-cell reconstitution after alpha-beta-depleted transplantation in children. Using unique molecular identifiers, the investigators prepared the TCRbeta library. TCRdb re-analysed the PCR reads in MiXCR, keeping a single row per CDR3 protein. The sample has 200,000 or so distinct CDR3 sequences; approximately 6.8% are singletons. The material sequenced was PBMCs, taken before TCRalphabeta/CD19-depleted stem cell transplant. The receptor source for this set is a girl less than two years old with combined immunodeficiency, due to receive a stem cell transplant.

V is TRBV7-8 and J is TRBJ2-7, with a weak D call TRBD2 (6 bases). Germline CDR1 and CDR2: SGHVS and FQNEAQ. CDR3 length: 20 amino acids. Trimming shortened V by 5 bases and J by 7 bases, and 36 bases separated the two germline ends. The CDR3 DNA reads TGTGCCAGCAGCCACAGGAGCCCGGGGGAAGCTTTACCTCTATCTGGAGAGCAGTACTTC. It translates to CASSHRSPGEALPLSGEQYF.

The chain has TRBV7-2 and TRBJ2-3; TRBD2 matches at 9 bases. The CDR3 is 16 amino acids. Germline CDR1 reads SGHTA; CDR2 reads FQGNSA. V trimming: 2 bases; J trimming: 4 bases; junction bases outside the gene matches: 7. The CDR3 bases are TGTGCCAGCAGCTTATTTCGCGGGGGGGTTCCAGATACGCAGTATTTT. Protein product: CASSLFRGGVPDTQYF.

This clonotype was counted many times. The J gene is TRBJ2-5, the V gene TRBV24-1, with D maybe TRBD2 (6 bases). The CDR3 extends over 16 amino acids. Between the trimmed V and J ends, which lost 1 base and 2 bases, there was a span of 13 bases. The V gene's germline CDR1 is KGHDR and CDR2 SFDVKD. Here the CDR3 reads CATSDFLSGRQETQYF. Written as DNA, the CDR3 is TGTGCCACCAGTGATTTTCTTAGCGGAAGACAAGAGACCCAGTACTTC.